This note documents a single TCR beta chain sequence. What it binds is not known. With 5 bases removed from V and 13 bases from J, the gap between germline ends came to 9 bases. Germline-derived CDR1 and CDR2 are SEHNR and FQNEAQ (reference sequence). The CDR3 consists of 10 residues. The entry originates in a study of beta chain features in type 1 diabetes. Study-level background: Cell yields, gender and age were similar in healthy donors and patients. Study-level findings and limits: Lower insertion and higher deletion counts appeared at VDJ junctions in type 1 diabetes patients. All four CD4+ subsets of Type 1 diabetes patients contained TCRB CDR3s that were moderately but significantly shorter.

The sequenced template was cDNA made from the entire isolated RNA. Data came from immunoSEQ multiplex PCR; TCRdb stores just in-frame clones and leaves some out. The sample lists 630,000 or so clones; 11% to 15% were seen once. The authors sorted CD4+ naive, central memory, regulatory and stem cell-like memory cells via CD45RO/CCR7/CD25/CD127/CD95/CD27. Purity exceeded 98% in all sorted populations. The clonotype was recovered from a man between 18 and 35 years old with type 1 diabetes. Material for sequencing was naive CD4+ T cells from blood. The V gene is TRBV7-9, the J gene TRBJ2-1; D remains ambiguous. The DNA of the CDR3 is TGTGCCAGCAGCCTAGAAATTCAGTTCTTC. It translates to CASSLEIQFF.